The following is a T cell receptor beta chain sequence with its context. These data originate in a study of T-cell reconstitution after alpha-beta-depleted transplantation in children. Unique molecular identifiers were incorporated into the prepared TCRbeta library. TCRdb ran MiXCR on the PCR reads and lists one entry per CDR3 protein. There are some 550,000 distinct CDR3 sequences in the sample; around 17% occur only once, and over 3% lies in the top ten. The CDR3 runs to 15 residues. Germline lookup yields CDR1 MDHEN and CDR2 SYDVKM. The V end was cut by 6 bases, the J end by 2 bases, with 15 bases between.

The receptor's source is a human donor who donated a stem cell graft to a child with acute lymphoblastic leukemia. Sequenced here: PBMCs from the stem cell graft donor, sampled from the stem cell graft. The chain carries TRBV28 and TRBJ2-3; D is perhaps TRBD1 or TRBD2 (6 bases each). CDR3 sequence: CASRGAGHHTDTQYF. CDR3 nucleotides: TGTGCCAGCAGGGGGGCGGGACACCACACAGATACGCAGTATTTT.